The 5 T cell receptor beta chains listed next were all sequenced from one sample in a study of human T cells and chemical hapten exposure. TCRdb reprocessed the RACE reads via MiXCR and lists one record per CDR3 protein. Here the sample spans approximately 350,000 distinct CDR3 sequences, roughly 6.9% being singletons. Time point indicated: patch test 1, 2 weeks after DPC sensitization. Treatment indicated: therapeutic diphenylcyclopropenone sensitization with weekly scalp DPC. The sample consisted of whole blood, taken in connection with sensitization to the hapten diphenylcyclopropenone (DPC). The origin of the receptors is a young woman with alopecia areata. Some clones in this sample may be carry-over from other donors' samples.

The chain joins TRBV3-1 to TRBJ1-2, with 10 bases that match TRBD1. Germline-derived CDR1 and CDR2 are LGHDT and YNNKEL (reference sequence). This CDR3 spans 14 amino acids. After removal of 4 bases from V and 7 bases from J, the junction contained 6 bases not matched to a gene. CDR3 coding DNA: TGTGCCAGCAGCCTCCCGGGACAGGGGTCTGGCTACACCTTC. Residues: CASSLPGQGSGYTF.

This clonotype came up a few times. This rearrangement joins TRBV4-2 to TRBJ1-2; D is perhaps TRBD1 (5 bases). V lost 3 bases and J 1 base, leaving 15 bases between the germline ends. The germline V gene encodes CDR1 LGHNA and CDR2 YNFKEQ. This CDR3 is 16 amino acids long. The chain's CDR3 is CASSHWGRILNYGYTF. DNA of the CDR3: TGTGCCAGCAGCCATTGGGGACGGATACTTAACTATGGCTACACCTTC.

Only a few counts were recorded for this clonotype. The genes are TRBV12-3 or TRBV12-4 and TRBJ1-2; D uncertain. This CDR3 comprises 13 residues. V lost 3 bases and J 7 bases, leaving 12 bases between the germline ends. CDR3 sequence: CASSFEGRFGYTF. The CDR3, as DNA: TGTGCCAGCAGTTTCGAGGGCAGGTTTGGCTACACCTTC.

The chain couples TRBV4-2 to TRBJ1-2; D is possibly TRBD1 (5 bases). Germline assignment: CDR1 LGHNA and CDR2 YNFKEQ. The CDR3 is made up of 19 amino acids. With 0 bases removed from V and 5 bases from J, the gap between germline ends came to 25 bases. This chain's CDR3 is CASSQDSTYLRDGEYGYTF. CDR3 nucleotide sequence: TGTGCCAGCAGCCAAGATTCAACGTACCTACGGGACGGCGAATATGGCTACACCTTC.

J is TRBJ2-1 and V is TRBV6-1, with D perhaps TRBD1 or TRBD2 (5 bases each). The V end lost 7 bases, the J end lost 0 bases, and 13 bases lay between the germline ends. The CDR3 spans 15 residues. Looked up from germline, CDR1 is MNHNS and CDR2 is SASEGT. DNA of the CDR3: TGTGCCAGCAATCTGGGACGGACCTCCTACAATGAGCAGTTCTTC. It yields the protein CASNLGRTSYNEQFF.